This T cell receptor (beta chain) originates from a study of neoadjuvant anti-PD-1 for oral cavity cancer. In the study overall: Around day 43, patients without progression received a fourth nivolumab dose before surgery. Study-wide findings and caveats: TCR analyses covered only a few patients per response group.

V dropped 8 bases and J dropped 3 bases, with 14 bases sitting between them. CDR3 length: 13 residues. Germline V lookup: CDR1 LNHNV, CDR2 YYDKDF (reference sequence). This clone is judged medium-sized. Its antigen is unknown. Two replicates per tumor sample, mostly from around 4.8 ug of genomic DNA. Profiled with immunoSEQ multiplex PCR; TCRdb holds only in-frame clones, not every one. The table lists about 15,000 clones, roughly 40% of them singletons. Time point indicated: after neoadjuvant nivolumab, at surgical resection. The patients had HPV-negative, locally advanced oral cavity squamous cell carcinoma.

This receptor was identified in a person aged 35-80 years with oral cavity squamous cell carcinoma. Specimen: tumor tissue, collected after nivolumab (anti-PD-1) treatment. V and J are TRBV15 and TRBJ2-7, with D possibly being TRBD1 or TRBD2 (5 bases each). The CDR3 reads CATAPGRIYEQYF. CDR3 coding DNA: TGTGCCACCGCCCCGGGACGGATCTACGAGCAGTACTTC.